Shown below are 6 T cell receptor beta chains from a single sample sequenced in a study of blood T cell repertoires in COVID-19. The data were produced by immunoSEQ multiplex PCR, yet TCRdb's version contains in-frame clones alone and is incomplete. Of some 240,000 clones listed, 65% to 85% are singletons. The sample consisted of PBMCs or T cells enriched from blood (not recorded which). These receptors all come from a man between 45 and 60 years old who had recovered from COVID-19.

The chain couples TRBV7-9 to TRBJ1-5; D remains ambiguous. Per the germline V gene, CDR1 is SEHNR and CDR2 is FQNEAQ (reference sequence). The CDR3 loop spans 16 amino acids. Trimming left V 1 base short and J 0 bases short, with 10 bases between. The CDR3 DNA follows: TGTGCCAGCAGCTTAGACCCACTTTATAGCAATCAGCCCCAGCATTTT. Its translation: CASSLDPLYSNQPQHF.

The V call is TRBV4-3, the J call TRBJ1-2, with 8 bases fitting TRBD1. This CDR3 is 15 amino acids long. The ends lost 0 bases at V and 4 bases at J; junction bases unmatched: 4. Germline CDR1 LGHNA, CDR2 YSLEER. The CDR3: CASSQEGQGPYGYTF. The CDR3, as DNA: TGCGCCAGCAGCCAAGAAGGACAGGGACCCTATGGCTACACCTTC.

This clone was detected once. The CDR3 DNA follows: TGTGCCAGCAGCGCGGGAGCCAACAATCAGCCCCAGCATTTT. Its translation is CASSAGANNQPQHF. The chain links TRBV9 to TRBJ1-5; no definite D call. V was trimmed by 3 bases and J by 3 bases, leaving 10 bases between them. The CDR3 sequence is 14 residues long. Germline V lookup: CDR1 SGDLS, CDR2 YYNGEE.

This rearrangement joins TRBV3-1 (or the pseudogene TRBV3-2) to TRBJ2-7, with 8 nucleotides matching TRBD2. Trimming at V came to 4 bases and at J to 4 bases, leaving 9 bases not matched to a gene. Per the germline V gene, CDR1 is LGHDT and CDR2 is YNNKEL (reference sequence). This CDR3 contains 15 residues. CDR3: CASSLPRSGGYEQYF. The CDR3, as DNA: TGTGCCAGCAGCCTACCCCGGAGCGGGGGTTACGAGCAGTACTTC.

The chain couples TRBV6-4 to TRBJ1-6; perhaps TRBD1 as D (6 bases). Between the trimmed V and J ends, which lost 6 bases and 5 bases, there was a span of 14 bases. The germline V gene encodes CDR1 MRHNA and CDR2 SNTAGT. The length of the CDR3 is 15 residues. CDR3 sequence: CASRSGAGDNSPLHF. The CDR3 coding sequence is TGTGCCAGCAGGTCTGGGGCAGGGGATAATTCACCCCTCCACTTT.

The V and J genes are TRBV11-2 and TRBJ1-2, with D possibly TRBD1 on 5 matching bases. Germline assignment: CDR1 SGHAT and CDR2 FQNNGV. The CDR3 covers 12 residues. Trimming stripped 4 bases from V and 5 bases from J, with 8 bases between. CDR3 in amino acids: CASSSRQYGYTF. Here the CDR3 DNA reads TGTGCCAGCAGCTCGCGACAGTATGGCTACACCTTC.